Each of the 23 T cell receptor beta chains below was sequenced from the same sample in a study of identical twins. TCRdb reprocessed the 5' RACE reads with MiXCR, giving one entry per CDR3 protein. The sample comprises approximately 500,000 distinct CDR3 sequences, 20% to 25% of which are singletons, and 2.9% rests with the top ten. This same sample was also part of a study on T cells expressing NK-cell markers.

The material sequenced was CD4+ T cells sorted from blood. The receptors come from a woman aged 18-30 years in good health.

The chain has TRBV6-1 and TRBJ1-1; TRBD1 matches at 8 bases. The CDR3 length is 14 residues. With 8 bases clipped from V and 7 bases from J, the junction kept 12 bases outside the gene matches. Germline loops: CDR1 MNHNS, CDR2 SASEGT. Here the CDR3 DNA reads TGTGCCAGCTCACTCCGGACAGGGCCACATGAAGCTTTCTTT. Translating it yields CASSLRTGPHEAFF.

V gene TRBV5-6 combines with J gene TRBJ2-7; D remains unclear. The CDR3 consists of 14 residues. Per the germline V gene, CDR1 is SGHDT and CDR2 is YYEEEE. V shed 2 bases and J shed 4 bases, with 13 bases lying between them. The CDR3, as DNA: TGTGCCAGCAGCTTAGCAGGTCTTCATTACGAGCAGTACTTC. Amino acid sequence: CASSLAGLHYEQYF.

This chain uses TRBV7-8 with TRBJ2-3; 7 positions agree with TRBD1. The CDR3 is made up of 16 amino acids. V was clipped by 5 bases and J by 4 bases; unmatched bases: 12. Germline CDR1 is SGHVS and CDR2 is FQNEAQ. The CDR3 nucleotides read TGTGCCAGCAGCCGGACCCGGGTCCAGGGGGCAGATACGCAGTATTTT. Its protein is CASSRTRVQGADTQYF.

This clonotype occurred a few times. This sequence joins TRBV7-2 and TRBJ2-3, with D possibly being TRBD2 (5 bases). V dropped 0 bases and J dropped 0 bases, with 10 bases sitting between them. From germline, CDR1 is SGHTA and CDR2 FQGNSA. The CDR3 consists of 16 residues. CDR3 protein: CASSLAGVGSTDTQYF. The CDR3 DNA reads as TGTGCCAGCAGCTTAGCGGGAGTCGGAAGCACAGATACGCAGTATTTT.

This clonotype was counted a few times. The V gene is TRBV9, the J gene TRBJ2-7; D is ambiguous. The germline V gene has CDR1 SGDLS and CDR2 YYNGEE. The CDR3 totals 15 residues. The V end lost 5 bases, the J end lost 2 bases, and 17 bases lay between the germline ends. The CDR3 DNA reads TGTGCCAGCAGTCCTCAGCCGAAACCCCCCTACGAGCAGTACTTC. It yields the protein CASSPQPKPPYEQYF.

The DNA for the CDR3 is TGTGCCAGCAGCTTAGATCGGGACAGGATCTACGAGCAGTACTTC. Residues: CASSLDRDRIYEQYF. V gene TRBV7-2 combines with J gene TRBJ2-7, with 8 nucleotides matching TRBD1. The junction had 5 bases not matched to a gene; V was cut back by 1 base and J by 3 bases. Germline V lookup: CDR1 SGHTA, CDR2 FQGNSA. The CDR3 is 15 amino acids. The complete variable domain, with remaining parts taken from reference TRBV7-2 and TRBJ2-7, reads GAGVSQSPSNKVTEKGKDVELRCDPISGHTALYWYRQSLGQGLEFLIYFQGNSAPDKSGLPSDRFSAERTGGSVSTLTIQRTQQEDSAVYLCASSLDRDRIYEQYFGPGTRLTVT.

This clonotype has a handful of counts. The chain joins TRBV2 to TRBJ1-3; unclear D gene. Germline V gene sequence: CDR1 SNHLY, CDR2 FYNNEI. The CDR3 is 16 residues long. Deletions cut 9 bases from V and 0 bases from J, with 18 bases between. CDR3 residues: CASVPGRIGSGNTIYF. CDR3 DNA: TGTGCCAGTGTCCCTGGACGAATTGGCTCTGGAAACACCATATATTTT.

In its sample, this clonotype was seen a few times. This chain joins TRBV11-2 and TRBJ2-7; no clear D gene. V was trimmed by 2 bases and J by 2 bases, leaving 13 bases between them. The CDR3 loop spans 15 amino acids. Germline V gene sequence: CDR1 SGHAT, CDR2 FQNNGV. The DNA for the CDR3 is TGTGCCAGCAGCTTAATCCCGCAGCGAACCTACGAGCAGTACTTC. The encoded protein is CASSLIPQRTYEQYF.

V gene TRBV20-1 combines with J gene TRBJ1-3; D perhaps matches TRBD1 (5 bases). The V gene lost 3 bases and the J gene lost 9 bases, with 27 bases spanning the gap. The germline gives CDR1 DFQATT, CDR2 SNEGSKA (reference sequence). The CDR3 consists of 17 residues. DNA for the CDR3: TGCAGTGCTAGCGCCGCCCTTGGGGCAGGACCGAGGGGCACCATATATTTT. Encoded protein: CSASAALGAGPRGTIYF.

In its sample, this clonotype was seen a few times. This chain connects TRBV5-6 to TRBJ2-3; 7 bases map to TRBD1. CDR3 length: 15 residues. J gave up 2 bases and V 5 bases, and 8 bases lay outside the gene matches. CDR1 is SGHDT and CDR2 is YYEEEE in the germline V gene. The CDR3 nucleotides are TGTGCCAGCAGGGGATACAGGGGCCCCACAGATACGCAGTATTTT. Amino acids: CASRGYRGPTDTQYF.

The chain links TRBV11-2 to TRBJ2-1; D not resolved. V shed 0 bases and J shed 7 bases, with 13 bases lying between them. Germline V lookup: CDR1 SGHAT, CDR2 FQNNGV. The CDR3 covers 15 residues. The CDR3 loop is CASSLDPYIGNEQFF. The CDR3 nucleotides are TGTGCCAGCAGCTTAGATCCGTATATAGGTAATGAGCAGTTCTTC.

This clonotype was seen at least ten times. The chain carries TRBV5-6 and TRBJ2-2, with 12 bases aligning to TRBD2. V was pared by 1 base and J by 0 bases, with 1 base of the junction left unmatched. The germline CDR1 and CDR2 sequences are SGHDT and YYEEEE. CDR3 length equals 17 residues. The chain's CDR3 is CASSLRLAGANTGELFF. The CDR3 nucleotides read TGTGCCAGCAGCTTGAGACTAGCGGGGGCGAACACCGGGGAGCTGTTTTTT.

This clonotype was observed at least ten times. The chain employs TRBV5-1 and TRBJ2-7, with TRBD2 matching 8 bases. The CDR3 totals 16 residues. Trimming cost V 4 bases and J 2 bases; bases outside gene matches: 11. Germline V gene lookup returns CDR1 SGHRS and CDR2 YFSETQ. Here the CDR3 reads CASSMRTSLNTYEQYF. CDR3 in DNA: TGCGCCAGCAGCATGAGGACTAGCCTAAATACCTACGAGCAGTACTTC. The variable domain in full, completed from reference TRBV5-1 and TRBJ2-7, reads KAGVTQTPRYLIKTRGQQVTLSCSPISGHRSVSWYQQTPGQGLQFLFEYFSETQRNKGNFPGRFSGRQFSNSRSEMNVSTLELGDSALYLCASSMRTSLNTYEQYFGPGTRLTVT.

The V and J genes are TRBV12-3 or TRBV12-4 and TRBJ1-1, with no clear D. The V end was cut by 2 bases, the J end by 2 bases, with 9 bases between. The CDR3 spans 14 residues. The CDR3 DNA reads TGTGCCAGCAGTTTATTGCAGGCCAACACTGAAGCTTTCTTT. It translates to CASSLLQANTEAFF.

This clonotype came up many times. The rearrangement links TRBV5-1 to TRBJ1-1; D is unclear. Germline CDR1 SGHRS, CDR2 YFSETQ. The CDR3 totals 14 residues. V was pared by 0 bases and J by 5 bases, with 11 bases between. The CDR3 region is CASSLVALDTEAFF. In DNA, the CDR3 is TGCGCCAGCAGCTTGGTCGCGTTGGATACTGAAGCTTTCTTT. The full variable domain, completed using reference TRBV5-1 and TRBJ1-1, is KAGVTQTPRYLIKTRGQQVTLSCSPISGHRSVSWYQQTPGQGLQFLFEYFSETQRNKGNFPGRFSGRQFSNSRSEMNVSTLELGDSALYLCASSLVALDTEAFFGQGTRLTVV.

The V call is TRBV5-1, the J call TRBJ2-2; TRBD2 matches 7 bases. The trim removed 2 bases at V and 1 base at J, leaving 5 bases unmatched. The CDR3 loop spans 16 amino acids. CDR1 and CDR2 (germline): SGHRS, YFSETQ. CDR3 sequence (DNA): TGCGCCAGCAGCTTCGAAACGGGAGGGAACACCGGGGAGCTGTTTTTT. As protein: CASSFETGGNTGELFF.

This clonotype was picked up many times. The chain employs TRBV11-2 and TRBJ1-1; tentative D call: TRBD1 (6 bases). CDR3 length equals 14 residues. Germline CDR1 reads SGHAT; CDR2 reads FQNNGV. The V end was cut by 2 bases, the J end by 4 bases, with 11 bases between. The CDR3 sequence is CASSLRGSGTEAFF. The CDR3 DNA sequence: TGTGCCAGCAGCTTAAGGGGGTCTGGCACTGAAGCTTTCTTT. Drawing the rest from reference TRBV11-2 and TRBJ1-1, the complete variable domain is EAGVAQSPRYKIIEKRQSVAFWCNPISGHATLYWYQQILGQGPKLLIQFQNNGVVDDSQLPKDRFSAERLKGVDSTLKIQPAKLEDSAVYLCASSLRGSGTEAFFGQGTRLTVV.

This clonotype appeared a few times. The rearrangement uses TRBV5-6 and TRBJ1-5, with 8 bases fitting TRBD1. The V segment lost 3 bases and the J segment 6 bases; nucleotides outside the gene matches: 5. Germline CDR1 and CDR2: SGHDT and YYEEEE. The CDR3 is 14 amino acids. The CDR3: CASSSWDRPQPQHF. CDR3 nucleotides: TGTGCCAGCAGCTCTTGGGACAGGCCTCAGCCCCAGCATTTT.

This chain links TRBV6-2 or TRBV6-3 with TRBJ1-5, with D hard to call. Germline-derived CDR1 and CDR2 are MNHEY and SVGEGT. V was trimmed by 7 bases and J by 5 bases, leaving 9 bases between them. The length of the CDR3 is 12 residues. CDR3 DNA: TGTGCCAGCACCCGCCGGGATCAGCCCCAGCATTTT. This translates into CASTRRDQPQHF.

The V and J genes are TRBV29-1 and TRBJ2-1; D might be TRBD2 (6 bases). V lost 1 base to trimming and J lost 2 bases, with 12 bases between them. From germline, CDR1 is SQVTM and CDR2 ANQGSEA. This CDR3 comprises 15 residues. This CDR3 reads CSVEGLANTYNEQFF. The CDR3 bases are TGCAGCGTTGAAGGTCTAGCGAACACCTACAATGAGCAGTTCTTC.

This clonotype was seen only once. The rearrangement links TRBV20-1 to TRBJ2-5; 8 nucleotides line up with TRBD2. This CDR3 spans 14 amino acids. Germline V gene sequence: CDR1 DFQATT, CDR2 SNEGSKA (reference sequence). V gave up 1 base and J gave up 1 base; unmatched junction bases: 2. CDR3 nucleotides: TGCAGTGCTAGAGTAGCGGGACCCCAAGAGACCCAGTACTTC. It yields the protein CSARVAGPQETQYF.

V gene TRBV20-1 combines with J gene TRBJ2-7, with 7 bases fitting TRBD2. J was trimmed by 3 bases and V by 2 bases; bases with no gene match: 13. This CDR3 contains 16 residues. Germline values: CDR1 DFQATT, CDR2 SNEGSKA (reference sequence). CDR3 sequence: CSARPLGAGLYYEQYF. As DNA, the CDR3 is TGCAGTGCTAGACCCCTCGGAGCGGGGCTCTACTACGAGCAGTACTTC.

The chain has TRBV5-4 and TRBJ2-2, with D maybe TRBD1 (5 bases). Germline V gene data show CDR1 as SGHNT and CDR2 as YYREEE (reference sequence). V was cut by 0 bases and J by 4 bases, with 13 bases left in between. There are 16 residues in the CDR3. CDR3 protein: CASSLGVAGRTGELFF. CDR3 in DNA: TGTGCCAGCAGCTTGGGTGTTGCAGGGCGCACCGGGGAGCTGTTTTTT.